This TCR beta chain stems from a study of shared clonotypes between healthy human individuals. General observations from the study: Few donors limited the genetic and exposure-history diversity represented.

The table came from immunoSEQ multiplex PCR; TCRdb's copy has only in-frame clones and leaves some out. Counted here are about 2.3 million clones, 85% to 95% occurring once; the ten biggest clones make up about 0.39%. Trimming removed 2 bases from V and 5 bases from J; junction bases left unmatched: 0. The CDR3 loop spans 13 amino acids. Germline V lookup: CDR1 SGHTA, CDR2 FQGTGA. Turning to this clone: Its matching antigen is unknown. Different DNA sequences within this sample yield the same CDR3.

The source of this sequence is a man in his late teens or twenties in good health. Some clones in this sample may be carry-over from other donors' samples. The genes are TRBV7-3 and TRBJ2-1, with 7 bases identical to TRBD2. Sequenced: naive CD4+ T cells from PBMCs. Subset in this sample: CD45RA+ positively selected. CDR3 DNA sequence: TGTGCCAGCAGCTTAGCGGGAGACAATGAGCAGTTCTTC. Translating gives CASSLAGDNEQFF.